This TCR beta chain comes out of a study of vaccination and CD4 T cells after COVID-19. Across the study: Four females and six males made up the convalescents, two of whom were Hispanic. Post-vaccine sample collection happened at a median of approximately 74 days after dose two, ranging 14 to 241. Cells received overlapping spike peptides from SARS-CoV-2, HCoV-NL63, HCoV-OC43 and HCoV-229E as stimulation.

Sequenced with the Oncomine TCR Beta short-read assay was DNA taken from cultured CD4+ T cells. The genomic DNA was obtained from cultured CD4+ T cells by extraction with the QIAamp micro DNA kit. TCRdb fed the PCR reads into MiXCR, producing one record per CDR3 protein. The repertoire holds about 9,900 distinct CDR3 sequences, 34% seen once, with 25% to 35% in the top ten. This clonotype has a handful of counts. Its target is not known. Noted treatment: approximately 9-day PBMC culture with coronavirus spike peptide pools or control peptides (ViraFEST assay). An unexposed donor provided the CD4+ T cells, which were collected before the COVID-19 pandemic (2011-2018). Material for sequencing was CD4+ T cells from blood, cultured in vitro. The receptor was isolated from a human donor in good health.

The CDR3 DNA reads TGTGCCAGCAGTTCCCTTAGGGGAGCCGACTATGGCTACACCTTC. Protein product: CASSSLRGADYGYTF. The gene calls are TRBV6-5 and TRBJ1-2; D possibly corresponds to TRBD1 (5 bases). The V end lost 4 bases, the J end lost 3 bases, and 15 bases lay between the germline ends. Per the germline V gene, CDR1 is MNHEY and CDR2 is SVGAGI. There are 15 residues in the CDR3.